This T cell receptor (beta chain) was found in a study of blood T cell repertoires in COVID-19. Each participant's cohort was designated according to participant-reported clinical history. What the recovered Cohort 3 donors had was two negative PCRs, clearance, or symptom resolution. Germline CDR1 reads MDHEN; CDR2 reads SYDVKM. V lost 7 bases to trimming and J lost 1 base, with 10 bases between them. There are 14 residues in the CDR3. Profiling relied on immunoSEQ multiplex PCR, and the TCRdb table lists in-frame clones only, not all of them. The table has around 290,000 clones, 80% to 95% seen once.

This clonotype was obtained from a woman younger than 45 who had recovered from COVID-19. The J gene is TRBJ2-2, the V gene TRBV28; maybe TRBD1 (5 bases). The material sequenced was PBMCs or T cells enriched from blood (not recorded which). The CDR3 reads CASTQTVNTGELFF. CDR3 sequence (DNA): TGTGCCAGCACCCAGACAGTGAACACCGGGGAGCTGTTTTTT.